This T cell receptor beta chain was sequenced in a study of T cells in Graves' hyperthyroidism and ophthalmopathy. Using RNA transcripts as the source, TCR beta CDR3 regions were amplified. A set of HTBI primers served as the primers for a first-round RT-PCR of the TCR CDR3. TCRdb processed the multiplex PCR reads anew with MiXCR; each CDR3 protein has one entry. The sample lists hundreds of thousands of distinct CDR3 sequences; about 35% were seen once. Per the germline V gene, CDR1 is LNHDA and CDR2 is SQIVND (reference sequence). The CDR3 extends over 15 amino acids. After removal of 5 bases from V and 6 bases from J, the junction contained 7 bases not matched to a gene.

The sample comprised blood. The rearrangement links TRBV19 to TRBJ2-3; 11 bases match TRBD2. The source is a woman aged 40-49 years with Graves' hyperthyroidism. The CDR3 here is CASSSSGRRVDTQYF. The CDR3 region has the DNA TGTGCCAGTAGTTCTAGCGGGAGGAGGGTGGATACGCAGTATTTT.